The sequence of this T cell receptor (beta chain) was determined in a study of beta chain features in type 1 diabetes. On the study more broadly: Examination of sorted cells across all samples involved over 85,000,000 cells.

Cells sorted by CD45RO/CCR7/CD25/CD127/CD95/CD27 comprised CD4+ naive, central memory, regulatory and stem cell-like memory cells. Concerning this clone itself: Its matching antigen is unknown.

Germline assignment: CDR1 SEHNR and CDR2 FQNEAQ (reference sequence). The CDR3 has 14 residues. V gave up 5 bases and J gave up 5 bases, with 15 bases separating them. TCRB transcripts that were expressed got sequenced, as all of the isolated RNA had been reverse transcribed. Survey-depth immunoSEQ sequencing was used for stem cell-like memory T cells. Sequencing used immunoSEQ multiplex PCR; TCRdb keeps in-frame clones, though not all of them. The repertoire holds about 53,000 clones, 55% to 75% seen once, with under 0.3% in the top ten. Study-level points and caveats: Significant though moderate, a shortening of TCRB CDR3s appeared in all four CD4+ subsets of Type 1 diabetes patients.

The genes are TRBV7-9 and TRBJ2-5; D not resolved. The sequenced sample was stem cell memory CD4+ T cells from blood. This TCR derives from a woman in her twenties or thirties with type 1 diabetes. The DNA of the CDR3 is TGTGCCAGCAGCATAAGACTGGTTGCGGAGACCCAGTACTTC. Protein: CASSIRLVAETQYF. The whole variable domain, remainder taken from reference TRBV7-9 and TRBJ2-5, is DTGVSQNPRHKITKRGQNVTFRCDPISEHNRLYWYRQTLGQGPEFLTYFQNEAQLEKSRLLSDRFSAERPKGSFSTLEIQRTEQGDSAMYLCASSIRLVAETQYFGPGTRLLVL.